The following is a T cell receptor beta chain sequence with its context. These data are taken from a study of blood T cell repertoires in COVID-19. The trim removed 7 bases at V and 7 bases at J, leaving 12 bases unmatched. The CDR3 contains 15 residues. The germline V gene has CDR1 LNHNV and CDR2 YYDKDF (reference sequence). Sequencing used immunoSEQ multiplex PCR; TCRdb keeps in-frame clones, though not all of them. The data contain 210,000 or so clones, about 88% of them singletons. The specimen was peripheral blood. The chain employs TRBV15 and TRBJ2-2; 7 bases map to TRBD1. This clonotype originated in a middle-aged woman who had recovered from COVID-19. The CDR3 loop reads CATTRTGATLGELFF. The CDR3 coding sequence is TGTGCCACCACCAGGACAGGAGCCACCCTCGGGGAGCTGTTTTTT.